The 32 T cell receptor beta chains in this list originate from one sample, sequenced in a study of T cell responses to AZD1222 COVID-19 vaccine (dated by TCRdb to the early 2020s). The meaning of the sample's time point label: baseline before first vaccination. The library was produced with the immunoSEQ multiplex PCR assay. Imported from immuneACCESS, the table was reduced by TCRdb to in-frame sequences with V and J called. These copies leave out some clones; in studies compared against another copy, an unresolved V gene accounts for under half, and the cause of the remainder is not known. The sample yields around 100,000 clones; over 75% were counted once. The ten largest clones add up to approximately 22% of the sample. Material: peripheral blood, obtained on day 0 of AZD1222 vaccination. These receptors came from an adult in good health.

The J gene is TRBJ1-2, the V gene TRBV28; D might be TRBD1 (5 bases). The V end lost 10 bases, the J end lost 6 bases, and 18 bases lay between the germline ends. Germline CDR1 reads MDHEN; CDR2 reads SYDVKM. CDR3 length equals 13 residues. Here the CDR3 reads CAILGQGSDGYTF. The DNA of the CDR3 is TGTGCCATCCTGGGGCAGGGTAGCGATGGCTACACCTTC.

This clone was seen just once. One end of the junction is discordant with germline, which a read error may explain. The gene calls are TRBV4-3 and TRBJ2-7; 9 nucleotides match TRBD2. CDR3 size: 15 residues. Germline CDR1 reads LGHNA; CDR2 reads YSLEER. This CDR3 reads CASSQVERREGPEHF. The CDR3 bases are TGCGCCAGCAGCCAAGTGGAACGGCGGGAGGGCCCTGAGCACTTC.

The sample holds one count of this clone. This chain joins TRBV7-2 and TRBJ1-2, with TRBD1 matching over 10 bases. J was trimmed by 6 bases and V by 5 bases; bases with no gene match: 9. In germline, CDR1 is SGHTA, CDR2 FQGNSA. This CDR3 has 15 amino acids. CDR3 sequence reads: CASSPQAGTGDGYTF. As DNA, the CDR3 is TGTGCCAGCAGCCCTCAAGCCGGGACAGGGGATGGCTACACCTTC.

The CDR3 loop is CAISDEALRNEQYF. For the CDR3, the DNA is TGTGCCATCAGTGATGAAGCCTTACGCAACGAGCAGTACTTC. The gene calls are TRBV10-3 and TRBJ2-7; D is undetermined. Germline V gives CDR1 ENHRY, CDR2 SYGVKD. Trimming pared 3 bases from V and 5 bases from J, leaving 14 bases between. The CDR3 has 14 residues.

The CDR3 loop reads CASSYPVPPGELFF. The CDR3 coding sequence is TGTGCCAGCAGTTACCCAGTCCCGCCCGGGGAGCTGTTTTTT. The chain uses TRBV6-2 or TRBV6-3 and TRBJ2-2; D uncertain. Trimming cost V 2 bases and J 6 bases, with 10 bases left between them. The CDR3 loop spans 14 amino acids. Germline values: CDR1 MNHEY, CDR2 SVGEGT.

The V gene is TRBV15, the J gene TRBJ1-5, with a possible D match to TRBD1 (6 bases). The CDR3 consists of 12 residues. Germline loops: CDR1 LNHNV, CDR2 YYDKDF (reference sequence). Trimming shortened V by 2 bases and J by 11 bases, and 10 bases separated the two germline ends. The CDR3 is CATSRLQGSQHF. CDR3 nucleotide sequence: TGTGCCACCAGCAGACTACAGGGTTCCCAGCATTTT.

Written as DNA, the CDR3 is TGTGCCAGTAGTATGACCCTAGCGGGAGGTAGAGAGACCCAGTACTTC. It translates to CASSMTLAGGRETQYF. The V gene is TRBV19, the J gene TRBJ2-5; TRBD2 matches at 11 bases. With 3 bases clipped from V and 4 bases from J, the junction kept 7 bases outside the gene matches. CDR3 length: 16 amino acids. CDR1 is LNHDA, CDR2 SQIVND, per germline (reference sequence).

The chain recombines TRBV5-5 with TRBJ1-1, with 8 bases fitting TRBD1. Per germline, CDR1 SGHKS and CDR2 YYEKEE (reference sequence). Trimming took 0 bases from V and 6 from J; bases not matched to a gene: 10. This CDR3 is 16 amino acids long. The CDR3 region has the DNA TGTGCCAGCAGCTTGGCCCTTGGGGCAGGGGGCCCTGAAGCTTTCTTT. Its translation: CASSLALGAGGPEAFF.

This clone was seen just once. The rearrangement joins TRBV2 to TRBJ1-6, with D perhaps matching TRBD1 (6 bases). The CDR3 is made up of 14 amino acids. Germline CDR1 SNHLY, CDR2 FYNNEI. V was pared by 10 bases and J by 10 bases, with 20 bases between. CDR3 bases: TGTGCCAACAGAGGACAGACGTCTGTATCACCCCTCCACTTT. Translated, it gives CANRGQTSVSPLHF.

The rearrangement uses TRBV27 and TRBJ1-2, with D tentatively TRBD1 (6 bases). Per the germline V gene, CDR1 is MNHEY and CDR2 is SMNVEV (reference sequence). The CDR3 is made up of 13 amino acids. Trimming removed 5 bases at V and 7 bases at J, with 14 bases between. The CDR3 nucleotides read TGTGCCAGCAGTGCAGGGGAACGGGGTGGCTACACCTTC. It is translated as CASSAGERGGYTF.

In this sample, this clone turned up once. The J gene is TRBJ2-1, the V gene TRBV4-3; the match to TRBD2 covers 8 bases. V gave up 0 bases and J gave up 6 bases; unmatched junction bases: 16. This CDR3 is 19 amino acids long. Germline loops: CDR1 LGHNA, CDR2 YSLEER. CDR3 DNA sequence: TGCGCCAGCAGCCAAGATGGGAGGGGGGGTAGCGGGACCCGCAATGAGCAGTTCTTC. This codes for CASSQDGRGGSGTRNEQFF.

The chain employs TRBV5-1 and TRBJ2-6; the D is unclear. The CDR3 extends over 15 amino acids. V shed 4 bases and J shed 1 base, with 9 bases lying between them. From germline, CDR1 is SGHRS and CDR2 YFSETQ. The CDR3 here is CASSRSLSGANVLTF. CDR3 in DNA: TGCGCCAGCAGCCGGTCTCTATCTGGGGCCAACGTCCTGACTTTC.

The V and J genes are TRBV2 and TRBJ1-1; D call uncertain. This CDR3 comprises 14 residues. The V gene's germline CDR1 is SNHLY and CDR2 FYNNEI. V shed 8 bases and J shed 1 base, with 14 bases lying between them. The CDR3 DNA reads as TGTGCCAGCCACCTCCAGGTTTCGAACACTGAAGCTTTCTTT. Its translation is CASHLQVSNTEAFF.

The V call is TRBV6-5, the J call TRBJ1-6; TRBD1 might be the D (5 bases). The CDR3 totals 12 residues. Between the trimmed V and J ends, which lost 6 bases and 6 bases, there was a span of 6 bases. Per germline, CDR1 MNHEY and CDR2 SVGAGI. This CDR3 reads CASRDTNSPLHF. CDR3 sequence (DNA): TGTGCCAGCAGGGACACTAATTCACCCCTCCACTTT.

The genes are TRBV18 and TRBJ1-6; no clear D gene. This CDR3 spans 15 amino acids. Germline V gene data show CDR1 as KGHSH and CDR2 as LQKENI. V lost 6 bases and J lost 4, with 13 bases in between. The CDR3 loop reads CASSPGVGYNSPLHF. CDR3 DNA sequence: TGTGCCAGCTCCCCGGGAGTAGGATATAATTCACCCCTCCACTTT. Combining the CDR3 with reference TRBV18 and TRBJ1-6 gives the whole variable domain NAGVMQNPRHLVRRRGQEARLRCSPMKGHSHVYWYRQLPEEGLKFMVYLQKENIIDESGMPKERFSAEFPKEGPSILRIQQVVRGDSAAYFCASSPGVGYNSPLHFGNGTRLTVT.

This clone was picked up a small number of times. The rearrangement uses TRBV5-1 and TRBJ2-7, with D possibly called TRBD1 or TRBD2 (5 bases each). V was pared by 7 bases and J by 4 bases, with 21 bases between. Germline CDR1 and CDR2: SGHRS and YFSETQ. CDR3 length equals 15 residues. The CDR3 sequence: CASSHAGTEPYEQYF. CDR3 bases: TGCGCCAGCTCTCATGCCGGGACGGAGCCTTACGAGCAGTACTTC.

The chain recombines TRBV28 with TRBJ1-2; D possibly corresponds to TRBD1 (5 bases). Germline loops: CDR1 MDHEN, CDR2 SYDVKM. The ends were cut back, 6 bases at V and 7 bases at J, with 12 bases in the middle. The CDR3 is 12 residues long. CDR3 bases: TGTGCCAGCAGGACGCAGGGTTTTGGCTACACCTTC. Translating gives CASRTQGFGYTF.

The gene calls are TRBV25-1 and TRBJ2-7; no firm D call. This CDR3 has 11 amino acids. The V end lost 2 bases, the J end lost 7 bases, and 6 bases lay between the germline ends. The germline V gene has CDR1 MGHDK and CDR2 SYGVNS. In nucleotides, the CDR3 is TGTGCCAGCAGTGAAACAGTTGAGCAGTACTTC. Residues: CASSETVEQYF.

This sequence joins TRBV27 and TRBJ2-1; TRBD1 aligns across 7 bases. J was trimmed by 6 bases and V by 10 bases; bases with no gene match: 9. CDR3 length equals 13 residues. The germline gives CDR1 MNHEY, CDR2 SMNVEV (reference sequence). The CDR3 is CATNRQGVNEQFF. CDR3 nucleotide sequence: TGTGCCACAAACCGGCAGGGGGTCAATGAGCAGTTCTTC.

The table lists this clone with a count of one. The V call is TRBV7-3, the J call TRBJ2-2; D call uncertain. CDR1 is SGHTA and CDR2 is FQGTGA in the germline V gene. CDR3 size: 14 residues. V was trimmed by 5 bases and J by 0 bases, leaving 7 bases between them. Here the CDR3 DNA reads TGTGCCAGCAGCAAACTAACGAACACCGGGGAGCTGTTTTTT. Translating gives CASSKLTNTGELFF.

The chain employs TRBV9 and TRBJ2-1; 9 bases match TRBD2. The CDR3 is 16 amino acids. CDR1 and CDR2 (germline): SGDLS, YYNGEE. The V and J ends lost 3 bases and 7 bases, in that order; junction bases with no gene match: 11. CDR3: CASSGRRVAGDNEQFF. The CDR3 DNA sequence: TGTGCCAGCAGCGGGAGAAGGGTAGCGGGAGATAATGAGCAGTTCTTC.

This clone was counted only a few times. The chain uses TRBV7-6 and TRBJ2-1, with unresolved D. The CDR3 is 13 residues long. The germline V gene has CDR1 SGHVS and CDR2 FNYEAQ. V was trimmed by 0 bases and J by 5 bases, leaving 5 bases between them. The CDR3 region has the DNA TGTGCCAGCAGCTTAGCCTGGAACAATGAGCAGTTCTTC. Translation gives CASSLAWNNEQFF. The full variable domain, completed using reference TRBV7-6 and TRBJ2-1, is GAGVSQSPRYKVTKRGQDVALRCDPISGHVSLYWYRQALGQGPEFLTYFNYEAQQDKSGLPNDRFSAERPEGSISTLTIQRTEQRDSAMYRCASSLAWNNEQFFGPGTRLTVL.

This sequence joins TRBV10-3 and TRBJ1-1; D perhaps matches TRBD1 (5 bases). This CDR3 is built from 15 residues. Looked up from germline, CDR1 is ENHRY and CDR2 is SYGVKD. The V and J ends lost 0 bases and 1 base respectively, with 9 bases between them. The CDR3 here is CAISESPRANTEAFF. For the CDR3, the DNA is TGTGCCATCAGTGAGTCGCCCAGGGCGAACACTGAAGCTTTCTTT.

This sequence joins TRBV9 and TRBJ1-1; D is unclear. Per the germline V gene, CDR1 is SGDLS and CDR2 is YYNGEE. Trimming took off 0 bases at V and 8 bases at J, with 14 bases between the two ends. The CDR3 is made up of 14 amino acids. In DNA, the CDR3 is TGTGCCAGCAGCGTAGCAGCGGGTTCGGGAGAAGCTTTCTTT. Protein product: CASSVAAGSGEAFF.

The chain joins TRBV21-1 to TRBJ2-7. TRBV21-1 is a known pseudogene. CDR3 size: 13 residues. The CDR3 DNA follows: TGTGCCAGGGGATTTCGCACACAAGACGAGCAGTACTTC. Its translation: CARGFRTQDEQYF.

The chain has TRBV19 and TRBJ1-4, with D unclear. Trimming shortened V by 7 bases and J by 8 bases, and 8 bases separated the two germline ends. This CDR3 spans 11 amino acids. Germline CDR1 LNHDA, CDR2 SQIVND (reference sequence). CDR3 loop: CASKFQEKLFF. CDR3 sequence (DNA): TGTGCCAGTAAGTTTCAAGAAAAACTGTTTTTT.

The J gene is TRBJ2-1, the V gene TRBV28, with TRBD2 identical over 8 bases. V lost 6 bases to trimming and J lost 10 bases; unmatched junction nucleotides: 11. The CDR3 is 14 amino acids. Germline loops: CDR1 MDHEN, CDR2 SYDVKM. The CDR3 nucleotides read TGTGCCAGCAGCCCCCCGGGGGGGCGGAGGGAGCAGTTCTTC. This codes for CASSPPGGRREQFF.

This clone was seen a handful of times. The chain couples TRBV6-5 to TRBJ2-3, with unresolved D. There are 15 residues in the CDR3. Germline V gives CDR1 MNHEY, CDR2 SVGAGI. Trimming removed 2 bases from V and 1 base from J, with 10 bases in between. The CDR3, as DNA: TGTGCCAGCAGTTACGGGCAGCCGGGCACAGATACGCAGTATTTT. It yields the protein CASSYGQPGTDTQYF.

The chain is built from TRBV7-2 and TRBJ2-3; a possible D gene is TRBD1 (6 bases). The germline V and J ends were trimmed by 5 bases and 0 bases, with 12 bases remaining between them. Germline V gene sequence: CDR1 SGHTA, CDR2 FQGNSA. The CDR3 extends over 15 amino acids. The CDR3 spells CASSPRQDSTDTQYF. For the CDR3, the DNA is TGTGCCAGCAGCCCTCGACAGGATAGCACAGATACGCAGTATTTT.

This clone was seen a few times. The CDR3 nucleotides read TGTGCCAGCAGTTACGCGGGAGGGCCGGGCGAGCAGTACTTC. Its protein is CASSYAGGPGEQYF. This chain connects TRBV6-2 or TRBV6-3 to TRBJ2-7, with 9 bases identical to TRBD2. Germline CDR1 MNHEY, CDR2 SVGEGT. The CDR3 spans 14 residues. V dropped 2 bases and J dropped 6; count of bases not matched to a gene: 5.

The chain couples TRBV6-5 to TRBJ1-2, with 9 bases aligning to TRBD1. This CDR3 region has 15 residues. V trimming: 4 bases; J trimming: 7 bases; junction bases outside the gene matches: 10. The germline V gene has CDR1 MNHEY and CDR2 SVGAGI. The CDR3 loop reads CASSSTGGIEGGYTF. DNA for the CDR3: TGTGCCAGCAGTTCCACAGGGGGCATAGAGGGTGGCTACACCTTC.

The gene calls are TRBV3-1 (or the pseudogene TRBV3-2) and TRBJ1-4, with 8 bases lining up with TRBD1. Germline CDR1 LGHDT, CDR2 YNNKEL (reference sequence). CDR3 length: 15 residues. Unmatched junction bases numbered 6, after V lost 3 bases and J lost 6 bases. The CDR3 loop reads CASSQRSGGDEKLFF. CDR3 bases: TGTGCCAGCAGCCAGAGATCAGGGGGCGATGAAAAACTGTTTTTT.